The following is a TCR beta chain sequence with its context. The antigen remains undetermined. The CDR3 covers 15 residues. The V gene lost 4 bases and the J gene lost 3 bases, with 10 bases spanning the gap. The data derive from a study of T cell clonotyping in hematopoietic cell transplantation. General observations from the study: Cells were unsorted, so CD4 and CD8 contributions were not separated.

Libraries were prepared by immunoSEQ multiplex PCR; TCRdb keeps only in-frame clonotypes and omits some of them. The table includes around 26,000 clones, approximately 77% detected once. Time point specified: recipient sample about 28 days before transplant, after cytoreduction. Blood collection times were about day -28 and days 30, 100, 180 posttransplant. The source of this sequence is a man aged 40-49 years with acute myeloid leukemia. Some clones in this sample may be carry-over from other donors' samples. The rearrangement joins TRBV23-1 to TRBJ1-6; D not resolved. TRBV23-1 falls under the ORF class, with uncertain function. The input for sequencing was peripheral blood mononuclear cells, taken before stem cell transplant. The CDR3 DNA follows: TGCGCCAGCAGTCTCGGCACTGTCTATAATTCACCCCTCCACTTT. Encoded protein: CASSLGTVYNSPLHF.